Ten or more counts support the clone carrying this TCR beta chain. Antigen unknown. The iRepertoire nested amplicon-rescue multiplex PCR amplified TCR alpha and beta CDR3s from RNA. TCRdb independently ran MiXCR on the multiplex PCR reads; one entry per CDR3 protein. The data hold about 130,000 distinct CDR3 sequences, with approximately 25% observed a single time. The CDR3 length is 16 residues. Germline V gives CDR1 SGHTA, CDR2 FQGNSA. The V gene end was trimmed by 7 bases and the J gene end by 5 bases; junction bases not matched to a gene: 14. The data are from a study of glioma-infiltrating T cells. Broader study findings: Above-expected tissue-blood divergence occurred in all gliomas, most in low-grade ones.

The TCR sequence derives from a human donor with low-grade glioma or glioblastoma, undergoing nonglioma brain surgery, or in good health (not recorded which). Sequencing was done on a sample of glioma tissue, nonneoplastic brain tissue, or PBMCs (not recorded which). This rearrangement joins TRBV7-2 to TRBJ1-2; 9 bases agree with TRBD1. CDR3: CASTNLTPGTGYGYTF. The CDR3 DNA sequence: TGTGCCAGCACTAATCTCACCCCAGGGACAGGGTATGGCTACACCTTC. Full variable domain (remainder filled in from reference TRBV7-2 and TRBJ1-2): GAGVSQSPSNKVTEKGKDVELRCDPISGHTALYWYRQSLGQGLEFLIYFQGNSAPDKSGLPSDRFSAERTGGSVSTLTIQRTQQEDSAVYLCASTNLTPGTGYGYTFGSGTRLTVV.